Below are 26 T cell receptor beta chains sequenced from a single sample in a study of blood T cell dynamics during melanoma immunotherapy (dated by TCRdb to between 2020 and 2021). The library was prepared using the immunoSEQ multiplex PCR assay. TCRdb provides this immuneACCESS table in a form limited to in-frame rearrangements. Some clones are lacking; in checked studies, under half of them reflect an unresolved V gene, and why the rest are absent is not known. In this sample the table shows around 960 clones, around nine tenths of which occur a single time. 4.5% to 7% of the sample rests with the top ten. The time point label, as the study defines it: week 3, after first cycle of checkpoint inhibitor. Sequencing was performed on effector memory CD8+ T cells from blood, taken from a patient treated with checkpoint blockade. These receptors were collected from a human donor with melanoma.

This rearrangement joins TRBV28 to TRBJ2-2; unclear D gene. V was pared by 5 bases and J by 7 bases, with 11 bases between. CDR1 MDHEN and CDR2 SYDVKM come from the germline V gene. The CDR3 covers 13 residues. CDR3 DNA sequence: TGTGCCAGCAGTCAAAAGTATATCGGGGAGCTGTTTTTT. Protein sequence: CASSQKYIGELFF. Variable domain in full (rest from reference TRBV28 and TRBJ2-2): DVKVTQSSRYLVKRTGEKVFLECVQDMDHENMFWYRQDPGLGLRLIYFSYDVKMKEKGDIPEGYSVSREKKERFSLILESASTNQTSMYLCASSQKYIGELFFGEGSRLTVL.

The V and J genes are TRBV6-5 and TRBJ1-1; no clear D. In germline, CDR1 is MNHEY, CDR2 SVGAGI. The CDR3 is 13 residues long. Between the trimmed V and J ends, which lost 6 bases and 2 bases, there was a span of 10 bases. CDR3 residues: CASRIIQNTEAFF. CDR3 DNA: TGTGCCAGCAGAATTATACAAAACACTGAAGCTTTCTTT.

This chain links TRBV6-1 with TRBJ2-7; D is perhaps TRBD1 (6 bases). Trimming took 3 bases from V and 0 from J, leaving 6 bases between them. The CDR3 sequence is 13 residues long. Germline V gives CDR1 MNHNS, CDR2 SASEGT. As DNA, the CDR3 is TGTGCCAGCAGTGAGGACAGCTCCTACGAGCAGTACTTC. Translating gives CASSEDSSYEQYF.

This sequence joins TRBV6-5 and TRBJ2-7; 9 nucleotides match TRBD2. Germline CDR1 is MNHEY and CDR2 is SVGAGI. The CDR3 consists of 14 residues. Trimming cost V 7 bases and J 4 bases; bases outside gene matches: 8. CDR3 in amino acids: CASMKREAPYEQYF. The CDR3 DNA reads as TGTGCCAGCATGAAGCGGGAGGCCCCTTACGAGCAGTACTTC.

A single count supports this clone. The chain combines TRBV19 with TRBJ2-7, with 12 bases fitting TRBD2. V lost 3 bases to trimming and J lost 3 bases; unmatched junction nucleotides: 12. This CDR3 comprises 18 residues. CDR1 and CDR2 (germline): LNHDA, SQIVND (reference sequence). The CDR3 DNA follows: TGTGCCAGTAGTATCCCATCCCTGACTAGCGGGAGAATCTACGAGCAGTACTTC. Translating it yields CASSIPSLTSGRIYEQYF.

This sequence joins TRBV27 and TRBJ1-2; D call uncertain. This CDR3 is 15 amino acids long. V gave up 2 bases and J gave up 4 bases, with 14 bases separating them. Germline CDR1 is MNHEY and CDR2 is SMNVEV (reference sequence). CDR3 nucleotides: TGTGCCAGCAGTTTAACCCCCTCCCCCGGCTATGGCTACACCTTC. This encodes CASSLTPSPGYGYTF.

The chain recombines TRBV9 with TRBJ1-6; D is perhaps TRBD1 (6 bases). V lost 3 bases and J 3 bases, leaving 13 bases between the germline ends. CDR1 and CDR2 from the germline V gene are SGDLS and YYNGEE. This CDR3 comprises 16 residues. CDR3 amino acids: CASSASGQSYNSPLHF. The CDR3 bases are TGTGCCAGCAGCGCCAGCGGACAGAGCTATAATTCACCCCTCCACTTT.

The chain carries TRBV27 and TRBJ1-1; D call uncertain. This CDR3 region has 11 residues. Germline V gene data show CDR1 as MNHEY and CDR2 as SMNVEV (reference sequence). The germline V and J ends were trimmed by 11 bases and 2 bases, with 9 bases remaining between them. CDR3 DNA: TGTGCCTCCTGGCGAAACACTGAAGCTTTCTTT. This translates into CASWRNTEAFF.

The chain has TRBV7-9 and TRBJ2-3; D is uncertain. V was pared by 1 base and J by 0 bases, with 5 bases between. CDR1 is SEHNR, CDR2 FQNEAQ, per germline (reference sequence). The CDR3 spans 14 residues. The CDR3 sequence is CASSLVTSTDTQYF. CDR3 coding DNA: TGTGCCAGCAGCTTAGTCACTAGCACAGATACGCAGTATTTT.

This chain joins TRBV6-5 and TRBJ1-2; 9 positions match TRBD1. The CDR3 is 14 residues long. CDR1 and CDR2 from the germline V gene are MNHEY and SVGAGI. V shed 7 bases and J 7 bases; nucleotides not matched to a gene: 10. Here the CDR3 reads CASTLLTGGGGYTF. The CDR3 nucleotides are TGTGCCAGCACCCTACTGACAGGGGGTGGTGGCTACACCTTC.

This clone showed up just once. The chain links TRBV28 to TRBJ2-7; TRBD1 matches 7 bases. V shed 6 bases, J shed 2 bases, and the junction held 7 bases outside the gene matches. The CDR3 extends over 14 amino acids. Germline V CDR1 and CDR2: MDHEN, SYDVKM. CDR3 coding DNA: TGTGCCAGCAGAGAATGGGACAGCACCTACGAGCAGTACTTC. As protein: CASREWDSTYEQYF.

The chain recombines TRBV19 with TRBJ2-7, with 8 bases matching TRBD2. V lost 3 bases and J lost 4; bases outside the gene matches: 8. Looked up from germline, CDR1 is LNHDA and CDR2 is SQIVND (reference sequence). The length of the CDR3 is 15 residues. The CDR3 region is CASSIELAGSYEQYF. DNA for the CDR3: TGTGCCAGTAGTATTGAGCTAGCGGGCTCGTACGAGCAGTACTTC.

The rearrangement links TRBV5-1 to TRBJ1-1, with TRBD1 matching over 8 bases. Per germline, CDR1 SGHRS and CDR2 YFSETQ. With V trimmed by 0 bases and J by 4 bases, 2 bases remained unmatched. The CDR3 loop spans 14 amino acids. The CDR3 DNA reads TGCGCCAGCAGCTTGGGAACAGGGGGCACTGAAGCTTTCTTT. It yields the protein CASSLGTGGTEAFF.

The chain links TRBV7-6 to TRBJ2-1; maybe TRBD2 (7 bases). The V gene's germline CDR1 is SGHVS and CDR2 FNYEAQ. The CDR3 sequence is 17 residues long. Trimming removed 5 bases at V and 9 bases at J, with 26 bases between. The CDR3 sequence is CASSPGPRRDRGAEQFF. The CDR3 DNA sequence: TGTGCCAGCAGCCCAGGCCCGCGCCGGGACCGGGGGGCTGAGCAGTTCTTC.

This clone has just one count. The junction does not match germline at one end; this may be a read error. The chain uses TRBV7-7 and TRBJ2-7; D possibly corresponds to TRBD1 (5 bases). The CDR3 length is 15 residues. The germline CDR1 and CDR2 sequences are SSHAT and FNYEAQ (reference sequence). CDR3 sequence (DNA): TGTGCTAGCAGCTCCGGACAAGGCCCCCTTTGGGAGCAGTACTTC. Its translation: CASSSGQGPLWEQYF.

The chain is built from TRBV28 and TRBJ2-2, with D possibly being TRBD1 (5 bases). Trimming pared 2 bases from V and 0 bases from J, leaving 13 bases between. There are 17 residues in the CDR3. Germline CDR1 reads MDHEN; CDR2 reads SYDVKM. Written as DNA, the CDR3 is TGTGCCAGCAGTTTAGGGGCCCGGGTCCCGAACACCGGGGAGCTGTTTTTT. Protein product: CASSLGARVPNTGELFF.

This clone has just one count. DNA for the CDR3: TGTGCCATCAGTGAGTCGAACTCCGACCTCACCGGGGAGCTGTTTTTT. Its translation: CAISESNSDLTGELFF. This chain uses TRBV10-3 with TRBJ2-2; D call uncertain. Trimming took 0 bases from V and 4 from J, leaving 12 bases between them. This CDR3 is built from 16 residues. CDR1 and CDR2 from the germline V gene are ENHRY and SYGVKD.

The rearrangement links TRBV6-1 to TRBJ1-5; D not certain. The V and J ends lost 6 bases and 1 base respectively, with 13 bases between them. This CDR3 is 15 amino acids long. The germline V gene encodes CDR1 MNHNS and CDR2 SASEGT. The CDR3 region has the DNA TGTGCCAGCAGCCCCTCCCTTACGAGCAATCAGCCCCAGCATTTT. Its translation: CASSPSLTSNQPQHF.

The CDR3 DNA follows: TGTGCCAGCAGCCTTGGCAGCGGGACTCCCTACGAGCAGTACTTC. This sequence encodes CASSLGSGTPYEQYF. The chain recombines TRBV14 with TRBJ2-7, with 7 nucleotides matching TRBD2. V trimming: 4 bases; J trimming: 2 bases; junction bases outside the gene matches: 8. The germline gives CDR1 SGHDN, CDR2 FVKESK. The CDR3 covers 15 residues.

As to this clone: Its ends do not fully match the called genes, so a read error is possible. The chain combines TRBV7-7 with TRBJ2-3; weak D call: TRBD1 (7 bases). The germline CDR1 and CDR2 sequences are SSHAT and FNYEAQ (reference sequence). CDR3 length: 15 residues. CDR3 bases: TGTGCTAGCAGCCCCTCCAGGGGGGGCACAGATACGCAGTATTTT. Translated, it gives CASSPSRGGTDTQYF.

This clone has just one count. The chain recombines TRBV27 with TRBJ1-3, with unresolved D. V was trimmed by 8 bases and J by 1 base, leaving 0 bases between them. The CDR3 covers 10 residues. Germline CDR1 and CDR2: MNHEY and SMNVEV (reference sequence). This CDR3 reads CASSGNTIYF. CDR3 DNA sequence: TGTGCCAGCTCTGGAAACACCATATATTTT.

V gene TRBV18 combines with J gene TRBJ1-1; 8 bases fit TRBD1. Unmatched junction bases numbered 4, after V lost 2 bases and J lost 5 bases. CDR1 and CDR2 (germline): KGHSH, LQKENI. The CDR3 sequence is 14 residues long. CDR3 in amino acids: CASSPNRGETEAFF. The CDR3 region has the DNA TGTGCCAGCTCACCAAACAGGGGGGAGACTGAAGCTTTCTTT.

To note about this clone: At one end the junction does not follow the germline gene, possibly because of a read error. The chain carries TRBV7-7 and TRBJ2-5, with D perhaps being TRBD1 or TRBD2 (5 bases each). This CDR3 is 15 amino acids long. From germline, CDR1 is SSHAT and CDR2 FNYEAQ (reference sequence). This CDR3 reads CASSSGQGPLWEQYF. CDR3 DNA: TGTGCTAGCAGCTCCGGACAAGGCCCCCTTTGGGAGCAGTACTTC.

The chain couples TRBV7-8 to TRBJ1-1; 7 bases align to TRBD1. The junction had 6 bases not matched to a gene; V was cut back by 1 base and J by 4 bases. CDR1 is SGHVS and CDR2 is FQNEAQ in the germline V gene. The CDR3 is 15 residues long. CDR3 loop: CASSLDKGARTEAFF. Written as DNA, the CDR3 is TGTGCCAGCAGCTTAGATAAGGGGGCGCGCACTGAAGCTTTCTTT.

As for this clone: At one end the junction does not follow the germline gene, possibly because of a read error. The chain couples TRBV7-9 to TRBJ2-2, with D perhaps TRBD1 (6 bases). This CDR3 spans 12 amino acids. Germline-derived CDR1 and CDR2 are SEHNR and FQNEAQ (reference sequence). As DNA, the CDR3 is TGTGCCAGCAGCCCGAACCACAGGGAGATGTTTTTT. Its protein product is CASSPNHREMFF.

This clone was detected only once. This rearrangement joins TRBV28 to TRBJ2-1, with TRBD2 matching over 9 bases. Germline CDR1 and CDR2: MDHEN and SYDVKM. After removal of 3 bases from V and 4 bases from J, the junction contained 7 bases not matched to a gene. The CDR3 contains 16 residues. CDR3 DNA: TGTGCCAGCAGTTTGCCTCTAGCGGGATTTTACAATGAGCAGTTCTTC. This translates into CASSLPLAGFYNEQFF.